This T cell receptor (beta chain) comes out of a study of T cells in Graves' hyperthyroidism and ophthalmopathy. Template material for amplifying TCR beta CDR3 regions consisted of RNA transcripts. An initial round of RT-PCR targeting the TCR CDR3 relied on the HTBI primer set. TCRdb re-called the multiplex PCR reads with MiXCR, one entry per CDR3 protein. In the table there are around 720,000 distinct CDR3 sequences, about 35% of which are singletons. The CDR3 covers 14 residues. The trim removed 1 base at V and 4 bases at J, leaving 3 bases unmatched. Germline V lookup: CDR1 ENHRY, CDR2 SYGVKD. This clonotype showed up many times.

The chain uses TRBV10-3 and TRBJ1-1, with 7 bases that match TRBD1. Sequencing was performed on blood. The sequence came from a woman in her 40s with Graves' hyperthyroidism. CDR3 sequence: CAISEWDSTTEAFF. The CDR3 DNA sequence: TGTGCCATCAGTGAGTGGGACAGCACCACTGAAGCTTTCTTT.